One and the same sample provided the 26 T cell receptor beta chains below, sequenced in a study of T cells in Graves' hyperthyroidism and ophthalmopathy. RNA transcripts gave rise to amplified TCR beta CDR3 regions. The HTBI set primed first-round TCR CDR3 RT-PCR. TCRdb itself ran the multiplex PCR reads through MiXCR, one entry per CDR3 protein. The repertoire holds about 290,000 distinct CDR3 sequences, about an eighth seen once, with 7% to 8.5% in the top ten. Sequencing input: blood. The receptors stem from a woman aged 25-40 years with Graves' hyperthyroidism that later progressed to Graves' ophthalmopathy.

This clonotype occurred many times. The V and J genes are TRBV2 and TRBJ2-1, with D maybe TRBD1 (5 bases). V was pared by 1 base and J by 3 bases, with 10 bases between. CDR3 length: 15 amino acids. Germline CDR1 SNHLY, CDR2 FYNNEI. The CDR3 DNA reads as TGTGCCAGCAGTGAAGTGGGCAGGGACTACAATGAGCAGTTCTTC. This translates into CASSEVGRDYNEQFF. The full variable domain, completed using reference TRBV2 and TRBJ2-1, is EPEVTQTPSHQVTQMGQEVILRCVPISNHLYFYWYRQILGQKVEFLVSFYNNEISEKSEIFDDQFSVERPDGSNFTLKIRSTKLEDSAMYFCASSEVGRDYNEQFFGPGTRLTVL.

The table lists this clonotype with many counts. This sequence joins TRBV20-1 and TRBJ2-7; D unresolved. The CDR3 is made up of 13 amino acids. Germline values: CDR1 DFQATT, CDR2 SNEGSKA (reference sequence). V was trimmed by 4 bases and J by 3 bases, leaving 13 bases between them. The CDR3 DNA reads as TGCAGTGCTACCCTCACAAATTACTACGAGCAGTACTTC. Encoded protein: CSATLTNYYEQYF.

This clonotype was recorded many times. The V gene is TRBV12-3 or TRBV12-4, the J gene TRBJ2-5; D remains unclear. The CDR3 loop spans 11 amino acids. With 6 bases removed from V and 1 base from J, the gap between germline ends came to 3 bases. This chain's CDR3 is CASRRQETQYF. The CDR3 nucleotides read TGTGCCAGCAGGCGCCAAGAGACCCAGTACTTC.

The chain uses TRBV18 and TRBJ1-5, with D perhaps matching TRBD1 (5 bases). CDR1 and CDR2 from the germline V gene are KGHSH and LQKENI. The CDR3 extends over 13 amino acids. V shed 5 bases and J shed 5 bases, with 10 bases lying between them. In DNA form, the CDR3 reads TGTGCCAGCTCAACCCAGGGAGATCAGCCCCAGCATTTT. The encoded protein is CASSTQGDQPQHF.

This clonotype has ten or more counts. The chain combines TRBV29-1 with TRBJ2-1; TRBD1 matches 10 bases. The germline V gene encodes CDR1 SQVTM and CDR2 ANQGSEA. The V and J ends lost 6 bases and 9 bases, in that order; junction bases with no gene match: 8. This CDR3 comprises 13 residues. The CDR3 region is CSVPGQGRAEQFF. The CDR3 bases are TGCAGCGTCCCGGGACAGGGGCGGGCTGAGCAGTTCTTC.

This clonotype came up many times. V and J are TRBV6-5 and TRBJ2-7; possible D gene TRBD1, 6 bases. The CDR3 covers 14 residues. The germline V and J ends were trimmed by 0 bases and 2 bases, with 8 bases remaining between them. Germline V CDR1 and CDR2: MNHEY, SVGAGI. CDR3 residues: CASSYSRTAYEQYF. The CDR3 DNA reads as TGTGCCAGCAGTTACTCTAGGACAGCCTACGAGCAGTACTTC.

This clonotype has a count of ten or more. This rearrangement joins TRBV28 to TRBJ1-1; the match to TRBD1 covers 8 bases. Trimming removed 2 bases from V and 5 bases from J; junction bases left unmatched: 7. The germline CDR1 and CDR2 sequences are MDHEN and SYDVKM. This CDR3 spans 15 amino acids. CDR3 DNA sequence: TGTGCCAGCAGTTTAGACGGACAGGGAATTACTGAAGCTTTCTTT. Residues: CASSLDGQGITEAFF.

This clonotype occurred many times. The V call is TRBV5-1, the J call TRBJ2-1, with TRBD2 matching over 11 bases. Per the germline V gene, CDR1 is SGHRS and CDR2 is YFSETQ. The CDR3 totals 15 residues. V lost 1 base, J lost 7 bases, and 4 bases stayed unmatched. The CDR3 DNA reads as TGCGCCAGCAGCTTGCAACTAGCGGGAGTTAATGAGCAGTTCTTC. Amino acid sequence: CASSLQLAGVNEQFF.

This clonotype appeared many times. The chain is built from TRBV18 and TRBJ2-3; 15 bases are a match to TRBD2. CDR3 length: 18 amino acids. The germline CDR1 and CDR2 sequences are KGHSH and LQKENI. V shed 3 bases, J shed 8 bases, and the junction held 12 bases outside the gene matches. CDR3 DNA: TGTGCCAGCTCACCTGAACTTGGACTAGCGGGAGGGCCCGGTACGCAGTATTTT. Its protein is CASSPELGLAGGPGTQYF.

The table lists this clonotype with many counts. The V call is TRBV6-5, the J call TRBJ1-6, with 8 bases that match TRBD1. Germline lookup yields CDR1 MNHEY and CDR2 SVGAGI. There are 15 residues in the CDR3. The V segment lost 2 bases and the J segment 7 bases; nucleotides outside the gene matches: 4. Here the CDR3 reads CASSYAPGGNSPLHF. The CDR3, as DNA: TGTGCCAGCAGTTACGCCCCAGGGGGCAATTCACCCCTCCACTTT.

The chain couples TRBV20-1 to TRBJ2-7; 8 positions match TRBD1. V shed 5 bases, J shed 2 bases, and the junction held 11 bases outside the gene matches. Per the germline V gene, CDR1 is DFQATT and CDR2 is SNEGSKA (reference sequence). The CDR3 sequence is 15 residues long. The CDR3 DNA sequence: TGCAGTGCTCTCCCGGGGGACAGGAGCGCCTACGAGCAGTACTTC. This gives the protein CSALPGDRSAYEQYF.

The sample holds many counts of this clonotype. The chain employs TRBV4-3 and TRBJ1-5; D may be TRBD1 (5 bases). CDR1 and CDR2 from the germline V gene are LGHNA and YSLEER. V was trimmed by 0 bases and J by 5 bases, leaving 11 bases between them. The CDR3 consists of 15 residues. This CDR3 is CASSQDRAGHQPQHF. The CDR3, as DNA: TGCGCCAGCAGCCAAGATCGGGCAGGGCATCAGCCCCAGCATTTT.

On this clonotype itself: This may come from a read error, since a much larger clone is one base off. CDR3 sequence: CASSLERARTGEVFF. The CDR3 nucleotides read TGTGCCAGCAGCTTGGAAAGGGCGCGCACCGGGGAGGTGTTTTTT. The chain has TRBV5-6 and TRBJ2-2, with a possible D match to TRBD2 (6 bases). The CDR3 covers 15 residues. The germline CDR1 and CDR2 sequences are SGHDT and YYEEEE.

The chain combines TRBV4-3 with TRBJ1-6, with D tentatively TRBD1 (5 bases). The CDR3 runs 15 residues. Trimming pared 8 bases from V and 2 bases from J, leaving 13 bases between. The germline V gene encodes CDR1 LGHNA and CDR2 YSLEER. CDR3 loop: CASGTGVAYNSPLHF. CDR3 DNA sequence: TGCGCCAGCGGGACGGGGGTTGCCTATAATTCACCCCTCCACTTT.

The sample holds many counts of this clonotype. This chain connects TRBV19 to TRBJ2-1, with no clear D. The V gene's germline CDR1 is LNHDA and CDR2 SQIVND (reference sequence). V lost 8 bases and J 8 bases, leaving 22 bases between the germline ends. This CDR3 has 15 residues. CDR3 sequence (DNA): TGTGCCAGTGGACCCTCCTACTCGGCCTCGGATGAGCAGTTCTTC. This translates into CASGPSYSASDEQFF.

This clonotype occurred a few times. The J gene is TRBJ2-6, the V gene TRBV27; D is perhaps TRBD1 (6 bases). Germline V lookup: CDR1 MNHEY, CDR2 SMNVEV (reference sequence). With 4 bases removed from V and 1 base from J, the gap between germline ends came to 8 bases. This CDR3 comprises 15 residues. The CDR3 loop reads CASSSQGSGANVLTF. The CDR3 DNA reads TGTGCCAGCAGTTCCCAGGGGTCTGGGGCCAACGTCCTGACTTTC.

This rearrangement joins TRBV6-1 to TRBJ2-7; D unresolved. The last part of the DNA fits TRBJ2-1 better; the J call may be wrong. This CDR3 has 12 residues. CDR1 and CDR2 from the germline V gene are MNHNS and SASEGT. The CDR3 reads CASSQSSYEQFF. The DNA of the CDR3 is TGTGCCAGCAGCCAGTCCTCCTACGAGCAGTTCTTC.

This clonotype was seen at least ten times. The CDR3, as DNA: TGTGCCAGCATTTACGGCGGTGGCTACACCTTC. Amino acids: CASIYGGGYTF. The chain combines TRBV2 with TRBJ1-2, with D uncertain. Germline V gene sequence: CDR1 SNHLY, CDR2 FYNNEI. This CDR3 spans 11 amino acids. V lost 7 bases to trimming and J lost 7 bases, with 10 bases between them.

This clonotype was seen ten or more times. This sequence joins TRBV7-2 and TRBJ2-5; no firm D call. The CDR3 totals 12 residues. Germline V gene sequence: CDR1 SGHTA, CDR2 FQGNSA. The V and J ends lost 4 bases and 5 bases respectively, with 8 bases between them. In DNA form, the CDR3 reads TGTGCCAGCAGCTCCACCCGGGAGACCCAGTACTTC. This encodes CASSSTRETQYF.

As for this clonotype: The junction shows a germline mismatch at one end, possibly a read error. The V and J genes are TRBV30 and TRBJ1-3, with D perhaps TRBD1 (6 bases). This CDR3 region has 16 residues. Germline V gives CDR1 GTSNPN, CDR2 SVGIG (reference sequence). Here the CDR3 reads CAWGVLGGPSGNTIYF. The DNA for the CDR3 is TGTGCCTGGGGTGTTTTAGGGGGACCCTCTGGAAACACCATATATTTT.

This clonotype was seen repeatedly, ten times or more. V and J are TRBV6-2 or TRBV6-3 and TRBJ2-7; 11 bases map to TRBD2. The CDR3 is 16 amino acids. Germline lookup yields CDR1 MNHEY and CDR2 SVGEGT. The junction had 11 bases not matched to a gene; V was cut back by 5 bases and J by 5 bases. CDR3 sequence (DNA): TGTGCCAGCAGTCCCTATAGCGGGAGGGCCCTCCACGAGCAGTACTTC. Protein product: CASSPYSGRALHEQYF.

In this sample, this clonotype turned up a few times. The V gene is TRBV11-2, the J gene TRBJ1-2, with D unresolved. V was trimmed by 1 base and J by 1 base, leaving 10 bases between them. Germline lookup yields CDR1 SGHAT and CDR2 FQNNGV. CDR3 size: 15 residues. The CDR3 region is CASSLGLGFNYGYTF. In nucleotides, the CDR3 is TGTGCCAGCAGCTTAGGGTTGGGTTTTAACTATGGCTACACCTTC.

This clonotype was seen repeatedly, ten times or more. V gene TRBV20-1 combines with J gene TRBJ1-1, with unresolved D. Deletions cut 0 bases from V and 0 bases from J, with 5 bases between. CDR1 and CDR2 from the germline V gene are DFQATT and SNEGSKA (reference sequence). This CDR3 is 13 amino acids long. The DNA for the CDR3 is TGCAGTGCTAGAGATGACCTGAACACTGAAGCTTTCTTT. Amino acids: CSARDDLNTEAFF.

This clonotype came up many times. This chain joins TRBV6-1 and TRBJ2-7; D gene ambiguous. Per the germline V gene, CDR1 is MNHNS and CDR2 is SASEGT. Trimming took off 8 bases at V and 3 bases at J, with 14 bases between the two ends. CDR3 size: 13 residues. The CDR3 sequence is CASGRSRSYEQYF. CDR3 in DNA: TGTGCCAGCGGCAGGTCAAGGAGCTACGAGCAGTACTTC.

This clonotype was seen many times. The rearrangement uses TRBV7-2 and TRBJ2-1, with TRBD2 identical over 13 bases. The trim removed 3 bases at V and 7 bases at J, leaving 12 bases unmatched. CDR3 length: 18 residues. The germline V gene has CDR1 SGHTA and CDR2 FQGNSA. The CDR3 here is CASSLFTRTSGSGNEQFF. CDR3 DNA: TGTGCCAGCAGCTTGTTCACGAGGACTAGCGGGAGTGGGAATGAGCAGTTCTTC.

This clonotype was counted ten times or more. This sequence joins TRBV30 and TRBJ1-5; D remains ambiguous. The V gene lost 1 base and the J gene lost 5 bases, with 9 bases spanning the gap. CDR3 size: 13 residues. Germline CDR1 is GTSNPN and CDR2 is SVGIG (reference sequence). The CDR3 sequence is CAWSGQSDQPQHF. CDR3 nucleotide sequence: TGTGCCTGGAGTGGTCAGTCGGATCAGCCCCAGCATTTT.